This TCR beta chain derives from a study of T cell responses to AZD1222 COVID-19 vaccine. Study-wide results and caveats: The study sampled repertoires only after the peak T cell response.

As for this clone: Antigen unknown.

Method: immunoSEQ multiplex PCR; TCRdb's copy keeps in-frame clones and lacks some. The sample has approximately 89,000 clones; just over 90% are singletons. This CDR3 has 15 amino acids. The germline V gene has CDR1 MNHEY and CDR2 SVGAGI. V gave up 0 bases and J gave up 0 bases, with 8 bases separating them. The clonotype originates from an adult in good health. This chain joins TRBV6-5 and TRBJ1-1; D gene uncertain. The source material was peripheral blood, sampled on day 0 of MenACWY control vaccination. CDR3 in DNA: TGTGCCAGCAGTTACTCAGCAGCTTTGAACACTGAAGCTTTCTTT. Encoded protein: CASSYSAALNTEAFF.